This paragraph covers one T cell receptor (beta chain) sequence. This sample was taken from a study of T cell changes during pregnancy in multiple sclerosis. TCRdb keeps only in-frame clones here, not all; method: immunoSEQ multiplex PCR. The table has around 30,000 clones, about 92% seen once; the top ten hold 0.43%. This clonotype was sampled from a female donor with multiple sclerosis, enrolled in a pregnancy study. The specimen comprised CD4+ T cells from peripheral blood mononuclear cells, sampled after pregnancy.

The CDR3 DNA reads TGTGCCAGCAGCGAGGCGGTCCGAAATTCACCCCTCCACTTT. Residues: CASSEAVRNSPLHF. The rearrangement uses TRBV9 and TRBJ1-6; D ambiguous. Germline V gene data show CDR1 as SGDLS and CDR2 as YYNGEE. The CDR3 extends over 14 amino acids. The V and J ends lost 3 bases and 7 bases respectively, with 11 bases between them.